Below are 28 T cell receptor beta chains sequenced from a single sample in a study of molecular identifiers for immune sequencing clone quantification. TCRdb reprocessed the PCR reads via MiXCR and lists one record per CDR3 protein. The table records roughly 320,000 distinct CDR3 sequences, roughly a quarter of them present only once. The sample was naive CD8+ T cells from blood, with Jurkat cell RNA spiked in. As to subset: FACS-sorted CD8+CD4-CCR7+CD45RA+ naive T cells. The receptors derive from a human donor in good health. Some libraries in this study had Jurkat cell RNA spiked in.

This clonotype was observed a handful of times. The chain is built from TRBV12-2 and TRBJ2-7; TRBD2 was called by the table and not checked on the DNA. TRBV12-2 is a pseudogene segment. The CDR3 length is 14 residues. In DNA form, the CDR3 reads TGTGCAAGTCGCTTGAACGGGAGGAAGGACGAGCAGTACTTC. Translated, it gives CASRLNGRKDEQYF.

This clonotype came up many times. V is TRBV2 and J is TRBJ1-5; perhaps TRBD1 as D (6 bases). Germline CDR1 and CDR2: SNHLY and FYNNEI. The CDR3 is made up of 13 amino acids. Deletions cut 6 bases from V and 7 bases from J, with 13 bases between. CDR3 coding DNA: TGTGCCAGCAGGTGGGGGGGCGGCCAGCCCCAGCATTTT. Translation gives CASRWGGGQPQHF.

Remarks on this clonotype: A read error may be the cause here, since a much bigger clone is one base away. V is TRBV7-9 and J is TRBJ1-1; 9 nucleotides align to TRBD1. V was pared by 3 bases and J by 5 bases, with 7 bases of the junction left unmatched. The CDR3 contains 15 residues. Germline V gives CDR1 SEHNR, CDR2 FQNEAQ (reference sequence). The CDR3 DNA is TGTGCCAGCAGCTTCCAACAGGGGGCAAAGACTGAAGCTTTCTTT. This translates into CASSFQQGAKTEAFF.

This clonotype was picked up one time. A much bigger clone sits one base away, suggesting this may be a read error. V usage is TRBV7-9 and J usage is TRBJ1-1; D unresolved. The V end lost 2 bases, the J end lost 3 bases, and 7 bases lay between the germline ends. Looked up from germline, CDR1 is SEHNR and CDR2 is FQNEAQ (reference sequence). CDR3 length: 13 residues. CDR3 residues: CASSLWQHTEAFF. As DNA, the CDR3 is TGTGCCAGCAGCTTATGGCAGCACACTGAAGCTTTCTTT.

This clonotype was counted between two and nine times. The V gene is TRBV28, the J gene TRBJ2-7, with no clear D. CDR1 is MDHEN, CDR2 SYDVKM, per germline. The CDR3 consists of 16 residues. V shed 6 bases and J shed 0 bases, with 18 bases lying between them. CDR3 in amino acids: CASSLGRAFGSYEQYF. The CDR3 bases are TGTGCCAGCAGCCTCGGTAGGGCCTTTGGCTCCTACGAGCAGTACTTC.

This clonotype was seen ten or more times. V is TRBV13 and J is TRBJ2-3; a weak D match, TRBD2 (6 bases). The CDR3 runs 14 residues. The germline CDR1 and CDR2 sequences are PRHDT and FYEKMQ (reference sequence). Trimming shortened V by 2 bases and J by 4 bases, and 10 bases separated the two germline ends. The chain's CDR3 is CASSLNLASDTQYF. CDR3 coding DNA: TGTGCCAGCAGCTTAAATCTAGCGTCAGATACGCAGTATTTT.

This clonotype was counted ten times or more. The genes are TRBV28 and TRBJ1-1, with D unresolved. The CDR3 spans 14 residues. The germline V gene encodes CDR1 MDHEN and CDR2 SYDVKM. The V end was cut by 2 bases, the J end by 1 base, with 8 bases between. The CDR3 DNA follows: TGTGCCAGCAGTTTAGGCCGCCCGAACACTGAAGCTTTCTTT. Its translation is CASSLGRPNTEAFF.

This clonotype has a count of ten or more. V and J are TRBV4-1 and TRBJ2-1; D remains ambiguous. Germline V gene lookup returns CDR1 MGHRA and CDR2 YSYEKL. The CDR3 runs to 14 residues. Trimming took off 2 bases at V and 8 bases at J, with 13 bases between the two ends. DNA of the CDR3: TGCGCCAGCAGCCAATTGCGAGGAGCGCATGAGCAGTTCTTC. Amino acids: CASSQLRGAHEQFF.

At least ten counts were recorded for this clonotype. This chain connects TRBV6-5 to TRBJ2-7, with D unclear. The germline V and J ends were trimmed by 0 bases and 4 bases, with 7 bases remaining between them. This CDR3 contains 13 residues. Looked up from germline, CDR1 is MNHEY and CDR2 is SVGAGI. The CDR3 sequence is CASSYSAEYEQYF. The CDR3 nucleotides read TGTGCCAGCAGTTACTCCGCAGAGTACGAGCAGTACTTC.

This clonotype was detected many times. V and J are TRBV9 and TRBJ2-2; D gene unclear. V was pared by 0 bases and J by 0 bases, with 9 bases between. Germline CDR1 is SGDLS and CDR2 is YYNGEE. This CDR3 region has 16 residues. Here the CDR3 DNA reads TGTGCCAGCAGCGTAGCTGGGAATTCGAACACCGGGGAGCTGTTTTTT. Protein product: CASSVAGNSNTGELFF.

The V and J genes are TRBV28 and TRBJ2-3; 10 nucleotides align to TRBD1. This CDR3 has 18 amino acids. V was clipped by 7 bases and J by 4 bases; unmatched bases: 17. Germline V gives CDR1 MDHEN, CDR2 SYDVKM. DNA for the CDR3: TGTGCCAGCACCCCTTCCGGGACAGGGGTTATCTGGTCAGATACGCAGTATTTT. Protein sequence: CASTPSGTGVIWSDTQYF.

This clonotype was observed many times. V is TRBV12-3 or TRBV12-4 and J is TRBJ2-2; TRBD2 aligns across 8 bases. The V segment lost 5 bases and the J segment 4 bases; nucleotides outside the gene matches: 6. CDR3 size: 15 residues. Here the CDR3 DNA reads TGTGCCAGCAGTGTTACTAGCGGACCCACCGGGGAGCTGTTTTTT. It translates to CASSVTSGPTGELFF.

The V call is TRBV29-1, the J call TRBJ1-1, with TRBD1 matching over 8 bases. J was trimmed by 8 bases and V by 7 bases; bases with no gene match: 3. CDR1 and CDR2 from the germline V gene are SQVTM and ANQGSEA. The CDR3 runs to 10 residues. CDR3 loop: CSAWDREAFF. The CDR3 bases are TGCAGCGCCTGGGACAGGGAAGCTTTCTTT.

V and J are TRBV18 and TRBJ2-1; TRBD2 aligns across 9 bases. The CDR3 totals 15 residues. V was pared by 2 bases and J by 9 bases, with 8 bases of the junction left unmatched. The V gene's germline CDR1 is KGHSH and CDR2 LQKENI. The CDR3 reads CASSPSKRGVGEQFF. CDR3 bases: TGTGCCAGCTCACCATCCAAGCGGGGGGTTGGTGAGCAGTTCTTC.

Only one count was recorded for this clonotype. The gene calls are TRBV6-5 and TRBJ2-7; 9 nucleotides match TRBD1. V lost 2 bases and J lost 6; bases outside the gene matches: 2. The CDR3 sequence is 13 residues long. Germline CDR1 MNHEY, CDR2 SVGAGI. As DNA, the CDR3 is TGTGCCAGCAGTTACGGGGACAGGGTCGAGCAGTACTTC. Residues: CASSYGDRVEQYF.

This clonotype came up once. The junction departs from germline at one end; a sequencing error may be responsible. The V and J genes are TRBV7-9 and TRBJ2-7; the D gene is possibly TRBD2 (6 bases). Per the germline V gene, CDR1 is SEHNR and CDR2 is FQNEAQ (reference sequence). This CDR3 contains 13 residues. The CDR3 sequence: CASRPSGRYAQYF. The CDR3 DNA sequence: TGTGCCAGCCGCCCGAGCGGGCGCTACGCGCAGTACTTC.

Concerning this clonotype itself: A clone one base away is much larger, so this may be a read error. The rearrangement links TRBV9 to TRBJ2-6; a possible D gene is TRBD1 (5 bases). The CDR3 consists of 15 residues. Germline CDR1 and CDR2: SGDLS and YYNGEE. The CDR3 coding sequence is TGTGCCAGCAGCGTAGATACCTCTGGGGCCGACGTCCTGACTTTC. As protein: CASSVDTSGADVLTF.

This clonotype was seen many times. The rearrangement links TRBV6-5 to TRBJ2-5; the D gene could be TRBD1 or TRBD2 (5 bases each). Germline values: CDR1 MNHEY, CDR2 SVGAGI. The CDR3 runs to 14 residues. V lost 5 bases and J lost 5, with 15 bases in between. The chain's CDR3 is CASSPGGRDETQYF. In nucleotides, the CDR3 is TGTGCCAGCAGTCCCGGCGGCAGGGACGAGACCCAGTACTTC.

The genes are TRBV2 and TRBJ1-5; D not resolved. V lost 3 bases, J lost 0 bases, and 12 bases lay in between. The CDR3 is made up of 16 amino acids. The V gene's germline CDR1 is SNHLY and CDR2 FYNNEI. In DNA form, the CDR3 reads TGTGCCAGCAGTGACGTCGGGCTGTATAGCAATCAGCCCCAGCATTTT. Its protein is CASSDVGLYSNQPQHF.

This chain joins TRBV4-1 and TRBJ2-1, with D possibly being TRBD1 or TRBD2 (5 bases each). There are 17 residues in the CDR3. The V gene lost 1 base and the J gene lost 8 bases, with 21 bases spanning the gap. Germline V CDR1 and CDR2: MGHRA, YSYEKL. This CDR3 is CASSQAGRRWNSDEQFF. In nucleotides, the CDR3 is TGCGCCAGCAGCCAAGCAGGGCGGCGCTGGAATAGCGATGAGCAGTTCTTC.

This clonotype showed up just once. It may be a read error: a sequence one base away is much more abundant. The chain is built from TRBV5-4 and TRBJ1-1; D is perhaps TRBD1 (6 bases). CDR1 and CDR2 from the germline V gene are SGHNT and YYREEE (reference sequence). The CDR3 is 13 amino acids. The CDR3 coding sequence is TGTGTCAGCAGCTCCTGGACAGAGGGTGAAGCTTTCTTT. The encoded protein is CVSSSWTEGEAFF.

This clonotype was counted ten times or more. The CDR3 coding sequence is TGTGCCAGCAGTTACGTCAGGAATAGCAATCAGCCCCAGCATTTT. Translation gives CASSYVRNSNQPQHF. The chain is built from TRBV6-2 or TRBV6-3 and TRBJ1-5; D gene unclear. Germline lookup yields CDR1 MNHEY and CDR2 SVGEGT. The V end was cut by 2 bases, the J end by 0 bases, with 8 bases between. The CDR3 is made up of 15 amino acids.

To note about this clonotype: The junction and the germline gene differ at one end; a read error may be behind it. The V call is TRBV7-9, the J call TRBJ1-4; D is possibly TRBD1 (5 bases). The CDR3 extends over 16 amino acids. CDR1 and CDR2 (germline): SEHNR, FQNEAQ (reference sequence). CDR3 residues: CASSLDPRQISTELYF. CDR3 DNA: TGTGCCAGCAGCTTAGACCCAAGACAGATTTCTACGGAACTGTATTTT.

This clonotype was observed a few times. The CDR3 region is CASSQARGATDTQYF. CDR3 sequence (DNA): TGTGCCAGCAGCCAAGCCCGGGGCGCGACAGATACGCAGTATTTT. The chain recombines TRBV11-1 with TRBJ2-3; tentatively, D is TRBD1 or TRBD2 (5 bases each). Germline V gene data show CDR1 as SGHAT and CDR2 as FQDESV (reference sequence). The V and J ends lost 5 bases and 3 bases respectively, with 15 bases between them. The length of the CDR3 is 15 residues.

V is TRBV12-3 or TRBV12-4 and J is TRBJ1-2; the D gene is possibly TRBD1 (6 bases). This CDR3 is built from 13 residues. The V end was cut by 5 bases, the J end by 8 bases, with 15 bases between. For the CDR3, the DNA is TGTGCCAGCAGTACTGGGACAAGTACCGGCTACACCTTC. Translating gives CASSTGTSTGYTF.

This clonotype was detected ten times or more. J is TRBJ2-7 and V is TRBV7-9; no definite D call. The CDR3 has 15 residues. Germline V gene sequence: CDR1 SEHNR, CDR2 FQNEAQ (reference sequence). Trimming pared 7 bases from V and 4 bases from J, leaving 20 bases between. The CDR3 here is CASTTGITGDYEQYF. Written as DNA, the CDR3 is TGTGCCAGCACTACTGGGATAACTGGGGATTACGAGCAGTACTTC.

CDR3 region: CASSYSSGGEADTQYF. CDR3 bases: TGTGCCAGCAGTTACTCGTCGGGGGGGGAGGCGGATACGCAGTATTTT. This rearrangement joins TRBV6-5 to TRBJ2-3, with 8 bases that match TRBD2. Germline CDR1 reads MNHEY; CDR2 reads SVGAGI. CDR3 length: 16 amino acids. Losses at the gene ends were 0 bases for V and 6 bases for J; bases not matched to a gene: 8.

As for this clonotype: The junction departs from germline at one end; a sequencing error may be responsible. The CDR3 loop reads CATSSSSGLLYTGTQYF. The CDR3 nucleotides read TGTGCCACCAGCAGCTCTTCGGGACTCCTGTACACAGGTACGCAGTATTTT. The chain couples TRBV15 to TRBJ2-3; D possibly corresponds to TRBD2 (6 bases). CDR1 is LNHNV, CDR2 YYDKDF, per germline (reference sequence). The CDR3 has 17 amino acids.